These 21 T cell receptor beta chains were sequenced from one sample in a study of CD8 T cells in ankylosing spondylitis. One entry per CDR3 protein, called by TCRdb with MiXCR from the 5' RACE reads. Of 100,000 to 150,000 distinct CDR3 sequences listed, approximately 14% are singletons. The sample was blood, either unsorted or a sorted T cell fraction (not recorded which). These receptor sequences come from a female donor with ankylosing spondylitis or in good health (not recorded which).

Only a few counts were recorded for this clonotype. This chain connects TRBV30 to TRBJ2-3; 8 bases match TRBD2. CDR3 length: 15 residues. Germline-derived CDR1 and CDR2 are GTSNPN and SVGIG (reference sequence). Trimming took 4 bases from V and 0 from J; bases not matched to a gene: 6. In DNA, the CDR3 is TGTGCCTGGACCCGACTAGCGCTTAGCACAGATACGCAGTATTTT. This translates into CAWTRLALSTDTQYF.

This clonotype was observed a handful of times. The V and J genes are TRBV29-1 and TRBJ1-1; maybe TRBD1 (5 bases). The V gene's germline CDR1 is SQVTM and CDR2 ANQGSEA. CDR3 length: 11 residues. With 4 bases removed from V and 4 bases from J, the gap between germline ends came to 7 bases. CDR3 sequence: CSVGGATEAFF. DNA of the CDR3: TGCAGCGTTGGGGGCGCCACTGAAGCTTTCTTT.

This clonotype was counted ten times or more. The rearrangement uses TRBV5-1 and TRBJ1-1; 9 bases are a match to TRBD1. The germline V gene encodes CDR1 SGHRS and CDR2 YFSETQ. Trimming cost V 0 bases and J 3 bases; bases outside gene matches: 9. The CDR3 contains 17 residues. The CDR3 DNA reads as TGCGCCAGCAGCTTGGGCACCGGGACAGGGCGCGACACTGAAGCTTTCTTT. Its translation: CASSLGTGTGRDTEAFF. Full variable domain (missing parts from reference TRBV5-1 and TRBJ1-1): KAGVTQTPRYLIKTRGQQVTLSCSPISGHRSVSWYQQTPGQGLQFLFEYFSETQRNKGNFPGRFSGRQFSNSRSEMNVSTLELGDSALYLCASSLGTGTGRDTEAFFGQGTRLTVV.

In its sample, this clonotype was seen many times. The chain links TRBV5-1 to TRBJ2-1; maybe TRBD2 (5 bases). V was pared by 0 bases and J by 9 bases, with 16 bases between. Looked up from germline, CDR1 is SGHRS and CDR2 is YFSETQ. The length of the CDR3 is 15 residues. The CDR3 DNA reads TGCGCCAGCAGCTTGGGGACGACCGGAGGTGCTGAGCAGTTCTTC. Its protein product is CASSLGTTGGAEQFF.

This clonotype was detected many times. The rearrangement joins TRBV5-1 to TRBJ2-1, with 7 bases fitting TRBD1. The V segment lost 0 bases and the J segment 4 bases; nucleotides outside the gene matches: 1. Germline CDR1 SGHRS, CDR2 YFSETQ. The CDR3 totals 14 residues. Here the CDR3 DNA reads TGCGCCAGCAGCTTGGGGGACAGTTACAATGAGCAGTTCTTC. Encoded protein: CASSLGDSYNEQFF.

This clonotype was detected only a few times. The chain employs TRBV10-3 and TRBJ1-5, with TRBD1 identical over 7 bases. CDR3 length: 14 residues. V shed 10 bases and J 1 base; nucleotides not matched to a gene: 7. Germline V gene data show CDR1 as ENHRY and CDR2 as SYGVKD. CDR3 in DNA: TGTGCCACCAAGACGACAGGGAGCAATCAGCCCCAGCATTTT. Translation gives CATKTTGSNQPQHF.

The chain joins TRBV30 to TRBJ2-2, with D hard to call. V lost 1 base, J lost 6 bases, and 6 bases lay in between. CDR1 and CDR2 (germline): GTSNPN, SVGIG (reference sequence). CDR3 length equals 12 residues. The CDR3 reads CAWSGAPGELFF. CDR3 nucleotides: TGTGCCTGGAGTGGGGCCCCCGGGGAGCTGTTTTTT.

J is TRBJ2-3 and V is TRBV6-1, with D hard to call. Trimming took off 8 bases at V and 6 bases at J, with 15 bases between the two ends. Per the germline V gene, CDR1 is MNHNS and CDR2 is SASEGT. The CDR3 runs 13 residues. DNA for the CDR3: TGTGCCAGCGGCACCAAAGGATGGGATACGCAGTATTTT. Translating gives CASGTKGWDTQYF.

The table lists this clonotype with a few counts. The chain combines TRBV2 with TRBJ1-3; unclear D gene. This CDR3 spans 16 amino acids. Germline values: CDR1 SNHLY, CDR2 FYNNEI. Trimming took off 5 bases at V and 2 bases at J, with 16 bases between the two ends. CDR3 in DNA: TGTGCCAGCAGTCCTAGAGAGGTCAGAGCTGGAAACACCATATATTTT. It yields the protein CASSPREVRAGNTIYF.

The CDR3 region is CASSLYGTSLNTGELFF. The CDR3 nucleotides read TGTGCCAGCAGTTTATACGGGACTAGCTTGAACACCGGGGAGCTGTTTTTT. The chain combines TRBV27 with TRBJ2-2, with 9 bases lining up with TRBD2. J gave up 1 base and V 1 base, and 4 bases lay outside the gene matches. CDR3 size: 17 residues. Germline values: CDR1 MNHEY, CDR2 SMNVEV (reference sequence).

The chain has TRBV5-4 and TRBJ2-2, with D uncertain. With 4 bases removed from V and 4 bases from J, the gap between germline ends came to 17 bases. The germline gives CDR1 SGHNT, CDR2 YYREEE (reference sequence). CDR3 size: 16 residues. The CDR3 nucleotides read TGTGCCAGCAGCCCGGCCGGCAGGCGTTCCACCGGGGAGCTGTTTTTT. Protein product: CASSPAGRRSTGELFF.

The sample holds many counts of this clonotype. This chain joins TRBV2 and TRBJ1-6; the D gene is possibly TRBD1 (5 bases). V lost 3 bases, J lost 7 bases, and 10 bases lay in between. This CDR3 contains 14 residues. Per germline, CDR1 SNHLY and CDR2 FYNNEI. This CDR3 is CASSEAGRNSPLHF. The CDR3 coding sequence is TGTGCCAGCAGTGAGGCAGGGAGGAATTCACCCCTCCACTTT.

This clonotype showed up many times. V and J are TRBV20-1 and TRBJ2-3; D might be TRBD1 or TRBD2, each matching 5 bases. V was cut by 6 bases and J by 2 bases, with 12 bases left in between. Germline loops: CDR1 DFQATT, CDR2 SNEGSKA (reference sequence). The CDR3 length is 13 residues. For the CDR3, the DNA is TGCAGTGCCCGGGACCTACTCACAGATACGCAGTATTTT. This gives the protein CSARDLLTDTQYF.

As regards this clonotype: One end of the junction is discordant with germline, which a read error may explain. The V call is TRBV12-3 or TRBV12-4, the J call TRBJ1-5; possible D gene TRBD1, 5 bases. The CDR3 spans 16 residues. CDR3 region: CDSSLGTEFSNQPQHF. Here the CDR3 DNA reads TGTGACAGCAGTTTAGGGACCGAATTTAGCAATCAGCCCCAGCATTTT.

DNA of the CDR3: TGTGCCATCAGAGGGGACAGTGAGACCGGGGAGCTGTTTTTT. It is translated as CAIRGDSETGELFF. The rearrangement links TRBV10-3 to TRBJ2-2, with TRBD1 matching 7 bases. Germline V gene lookup returns CDR1 ENHRY and CDR2 SYGVKD. The CDR3 totals 14 residues. J gave up 5 bases and V 6 bases, and 6 bases lay outside the gene matches.

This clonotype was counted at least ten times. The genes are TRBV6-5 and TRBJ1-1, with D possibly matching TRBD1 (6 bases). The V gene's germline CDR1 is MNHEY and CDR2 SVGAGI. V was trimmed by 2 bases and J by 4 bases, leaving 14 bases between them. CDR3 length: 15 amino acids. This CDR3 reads CASSYLGALGTEAFF. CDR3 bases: TGTGCCAGCAGTTACCTGGGGGCCTTGGGCACTGAAGCTTTCTTT.

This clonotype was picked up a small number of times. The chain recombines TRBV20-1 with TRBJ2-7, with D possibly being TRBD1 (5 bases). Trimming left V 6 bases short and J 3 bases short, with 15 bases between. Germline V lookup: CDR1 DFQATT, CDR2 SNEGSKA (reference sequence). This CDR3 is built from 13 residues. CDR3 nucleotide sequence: TGCAGTGCGCGGACACCAAACATCTACGAGCAGTACTTC. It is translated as CSARTPNIYEQYF.

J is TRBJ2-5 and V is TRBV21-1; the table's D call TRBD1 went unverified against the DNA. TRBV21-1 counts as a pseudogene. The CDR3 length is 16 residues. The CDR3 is CASTTTGTGGAKTQYF. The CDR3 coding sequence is TGTGCCAGCACCACGACCGGGACAGGGGGCGCGAAGACCCAGTACTTC.

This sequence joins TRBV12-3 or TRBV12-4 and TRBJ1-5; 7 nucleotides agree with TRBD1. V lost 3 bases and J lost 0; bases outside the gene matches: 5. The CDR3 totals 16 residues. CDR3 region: CASSFNRGNSNQPQHF. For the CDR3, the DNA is TGTGCCAGCAGTTTCAACAGGGGTAATAGCAATCAGCCCCAGCATTTT.

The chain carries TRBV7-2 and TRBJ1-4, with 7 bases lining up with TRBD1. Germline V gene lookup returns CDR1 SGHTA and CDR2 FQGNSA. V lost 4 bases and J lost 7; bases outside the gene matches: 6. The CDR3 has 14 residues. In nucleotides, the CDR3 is TGTGCCAGCAGCTCAAGACAGGGTAGTGAAAAACTGTTTTTT. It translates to CASSSRQGSEKLFF.

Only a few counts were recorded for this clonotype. The CDR3 nucleotides are TGCAGTGCCACTCGGACAACAATGAACACTGAAGCTTTCTTT. Its translation: CSATRTTMNTEAFF. V gene TRBV20-1 combines with J gene TRBJ1-1; possible D gene TRBD1, 5 bases. V was shortened by 6 bases and J by 0 bases, with 14 bases between the two germline ends. Germline lookup yields CDR1 DFQATT and CDR2 SNEGSKA (reference sequence). The CDR3 sequence is 14 residues long.